The 2 T cell receptor beta chains below come from one sample, sequenced in a study of Graves' ophthalmopathy and Graves' hyperthyroidism. Amplification of the TCR beta CDR3 regions used RNA transcripts (as template). An initial RT-PCR round employing HTBI primers preceded a second-round multiplex PCR. TCRdb independently ran MiXCR on the multiplex PCR reads; one entry per CDR3 protein. Among approximately 540,000 distinct CDR3 sequences listed, roughly 40% were seen once. Material for sequencing was peripheral blood or thyroid tissue (not recorded which). The receptors come from an adult man with Graves' hyperthyroidism.

The chain recombines TRBV7-2 with TRBJ2-5; 7 bases line up with TRBD1. The CDR3 spans 15 residues. Germline V gives CDR1 SGHTA, CDR2 FQGNSA. J lost 5 bases, V lost 3 bases, and 9 bases had no gene match. The CDR3 DNA reads TGTGCCAGCAGCTTGCGACAGGGAGTCGGGGAGACCCAGTACTTC. Its translation is CASSLRQGVGETQYF.

In its sample, this clonotype was seen many times. The chain recombines TRBV14 with TRBJ1-2; maybe TRBD1 (5 bases). This CDR3 has 15 residues. Germline lookup yields CDR1 SGHDN and CDR2 FVKESK. The germline V and J ends were trimmed by 2 bases and 4 bases, with 14 bases remaining between them. The CDR3 is CASSQRRGGAYGYTF. The CDR3 DNA sequence: TGTGCCAGCAGCCAAAGACGGGGGGGTGCCTATGGCTACACCTTC.